The 14 T cell receptor beta chains presented below share a single source sample, sequenced in a study of blood T cell repertoires in COVID-19. TCRdb keeps only in-frame clones here, not all; method: immunoSEQ multiplex PCR. The repertoire includes 300,000 to 400,000 clones, roughly nine tenths of them detected once, and approximately 2.9% sits in the top ten. The material sequenced was peripheral blood. Receptors originate from a woman between 25 and 40 years old with COVID-19, enrolled during active disease.

The gene calls are TRBV18 and TRBJ2-7; TRBD2 aligns across 7 bases. Germline V lookup: CDR1 KGHSH, CDR2 LQKENI. This CDR3 has 15 amino acids. Trimming at V came to 3 bases and at J to 3 bases, leaving 8 bases not matched to a gene. CDR3 protein: CASSPQTGGYYEQYF. CDR3 coding DNA: TGTGCCAGCTCACCCCAAACCGGGGGGTACTACGAGCAGTACTTC.

This clone was seen only once. The chain combines TRBV7-2 with TRBJ2-2; D unclear. The CDR3 totals 12 residues. Germline CDR1 is SGHTA and CDR2 is FQGNSA. The V gene lost 3 bases and the J gene lost 5 bases, with 4 bases spanning the gap. The chain's CDR3 is CASSFPTGELFF. The CDR3 region has the DNA TGTGCCAGCAGCTTTCCTACCGGGGAGCTGTTTTTT.

This clone was seen once. This chain joins TRBV24-1 and TRBJ2-7; tentative D call: TRBD1 (5 bases). V lost 3 bases and J lost 4, with 15 bases in between. There are 15 residues in the CDR3. In germline, CDR1 is KGHDR, CDR2 SFDVKD. The CDR3 protein is CATSDPGKIPYEQYF. The CDR3 bases are TGTGCCACCAGTGATCCAGGGAAAATTCCGTACGAGCAGTACTTC.

The gene calls are TRBV28 and TRBJ1-1; D gene ambiguous. Germline-derived CDR1 and CDR2 are MDHEN and SYDVKM. V was shortened by 2 bases and J by 5 bases, with 9 bases between the two germline ends. This CDR3 comprises 13 residues. In nucleotides, the CDR3 is TGTGCCAGCAGTTTAAGCCCATTGACTGAAGCTTTCTTT. Its protein is CASSLSPLTEAFF.

The J gene is TRBJ2-7, the V gene TRBV6-5, with D maybe TRBD1 (6 bases). The V gene lost 7 bases and the J gene lost 7 bases, with 23 bases spanning the gap. Germline CDR1 reads MNHEY; CDR2 reads SVGAGI. CDR3 length equals 15 residues. The CDR3 coding sequence is TGTGCCAGCACCACGTCGACAGGATCTCTGTGGGAGCAGTACTTC. Protein sequence: CASTTSTGSLWEQYF.

This chain links TRBV10-3 with TRBJ2-2; 9 bases agree with TRBD1. The CDR3 spans 18 residues. Losses at the gene ends were 4 bases for V and 0 bases for J; bases not matched to a gene: 9. Germline V gene sequence: CDR1 ENHRY, CDR2 SYGVKD. CDR3 in DNA: TGTGCCATCAGTGGATTAACGGGACAGGGATCGAACACCGGGGAGCTGTTTTTT. Residues: CAISGLTGQGSNTGELFF.

This rearrangement joins TRBV19 to TRBJ2-3, with 15 bases that match TRBD2. The junction had 14 bases not matched to a gene; V was cut back by 4 bases and J by 9 bases. CDR3 size: 18 residues. The germline CDR1 and CDR2 sequences are LNHDA and SQIVND (reference sequence). CDR3 DNA: TGTGCCAGTAGTACTAACCCCGCAGGTGGACTAGCGGGAGGGACGCAGTATTTT. Protein product: CASSTNPAGGLAGGTQYF.

The chain employs TRBV4-1 and TRBJ1-1; D gene unclear. CDR1 is MGHRA and CDR2 is YSYEKL in the germline V gene. The CDR3 sequence is 17 residues long. V shed 0 bases and J shed 0 bases, with 14 bases lying between them. The CDR3 bases are TGCGCCAGCAGCCAAGACGGGTGGGAGATAATGAACACTGAAGCTTTCTTT. Translated: CASSQDGWEIMNTEAFF.

The chain is built from TRBV5-5 and TRBJ2-5, with D maybe TRBD2 (5 bases). The germline CDR1 and CDR2 sequences are SGHKS and YYEKEE (reference sequence). V dropped 6 bases and J dropped 4 bases, with 16 bases sitting between them. The CDR3 consists of 14 residues. Here the CDR3 reads CASTDSRGPETQYF. The CDR3 region has the DNA TGTGCCAGCACCGACTCCCGAGGGCCAGAGACCCAGTACTTC.

The chain recombines TRBV11-2 with TRBJ1-4; 10 bases agree with TRBD1. Germline V gene data show CDR1 as SGHAT and CDR2 as FQNNGV. V was clipped by 4 bases and J by 5 bases; unmatched bases: 10. The CDR3 is 17 amino acids. The DNA of the CDR3 is TGTGCCAGCAGCTCGTCCCGGGACAGGGGTCCCAATGAAAAACTGTTTTTT. The encoded protein is CASSSSRDRGPNEKLFF.

This chain links TRBV7-2 with TRBJ1-2; D gene unclear. Germline CDR1 SGHTA, CDR2 FQGNSA. With 3 bases removed from V and 4 bases from J, the gap between germline ends came to 15 bases. The CDR3 is made up of 15 amino acids. The CDR3 protein is CASSFSGVTPYGYTF. The DNA of the CDR3 is TGTGCCAGCAGCTTTTCGGGAGTAACCCCCTATGGCTACACCTTC. Drawing the rest from reference TRBV7-2 and TRBJ1-2, the complete variable domain is GAGVSQSPSNKVTEKGKDVELRCDPISGHTALYWYRQSLGQGLEFLIYFQGNSAPDKSGLPSDRFSAERTGGSVSTLTIQRTQQEDSAVYLCASSFSGVTPYGYTFGSGTRLTVV.

This sequence joins TRBV14 and TRBJ1-4, with 7 nucleotides matching TRBD1. Germline CDR1 SGHDN, CDR2 FVKESK. With 0 bases clipped from V and 5 bases from J, the junction kept 6 bases outside the gene matches. The CDR3 has 16 residues. The CDR3 DNA is TGTGCCAGCAGCCAAGATTCACAGGGGTGGAATGAAAAACTGTTTTTT. This translates into CASSQDSQGWNEKLFF.

The chain carries TRBV27 and TRBJ2-1; maybe TRBD1 (5 bases). Germline values: CDR1 MNHEY, CDR2 SMNVEV (reference sequence). V shed 8 bases and J shed 7 bases, with 18 bases lying between them. This CDR3 comprises 14 residues. The CDR3 sequence: CASGAAVSSNEQFF. The CDR3 DNA follows: TGTGCCAGCGGGGCAGCAGTTTCATCGAATGAGCAGTTCTTC.

A remark on this clone: Other DNA sequences in this sample translate to the same CDR3. The chain links TRBV6-5 to TRBJ1-1; a possible D gene is TRBD1 (6 bases). Germline V gives CDR1 MNHEY, CDR2 SVGAGI. Trimming took off 0 bases at V and 2 bases at J, with 10 bases between the two ends. The CDR3 has 15 residues. The CDR3 reads CASSYSGQGNTEAFF. The CDR3 coding sequence is TGTGCCAGCAGTTACTCGGGACAAGGCAACACTGAAGCTTTCTTT.